The T cell receptor beta chain under discussion was sequenced for a study of T cells in localized non-small cell lung cancer. Overall study results and limits: Among blood samples, higher T cell density accompanied longer overall survival. Uninvolved nearby lung showed the greatest T cell clonality, exceeding that found in tumor. Paired adjacent lung recovered a median about 60 of the top 100 tumor clones.

V lost 0 bases, J lost 1 base, and 11 bases stayed unmatched. This CDR3 region has 17 residues. CDR1 is GTSNPN, CDR2 SVGIG, per germline (reference sequence). Produced via immunoSEQ multiplex PCR; TCRdb's table is partial and in-frame only. The table has under 3,000 clones, more than 30% seen once. This clone showed up just a few times. Its target is not known. This TCR came from an older male donor with stage I squamous cell lung carcinoma. This sequence joins TRBV30 and TRBJ1-1; TRBD1 matches at 7 bases. The sample here was lung tumor tissue, taken before any cancer treatment. The CDR3 coding sequence is TGTGCCTGGAGTGTAGTGGCAGGGGGTGATGCGAACACTGAAGCTTTCTTT. It yields the protein CAWSVVAGGDANTEAFF. Complete variable domain (other parts from reference TRBV30 and TRBJ1-1): SQTIHQWPATLVQPVGSPLSLECTVEGTSNPNLYWYRQAAGRGLQLLFYSVGIGQISSEVPQNLSASRPQDRQFILSSKKLLLSDSGFYLCAWSVVAGGDANTEAFFGQGTRLTVV.